These 27 T cell receptor beta chains originate from one sample sequenced in a study of OX40 agonist ivuxolimab in advanced cancers. Generated by immunoSEQ multiplex PCR, the TCRdb table keeps only in-frame clones and is missing some. Here the sample spans more than 80,000 clones, 65% to 90% being singletons. Specimen: CD4+ or CD8+ T cells sorted from blood, collected in a trial of the OX40 agonist ivuxolimab. These receptor sequences come from an adult with an advanced solid tumor such as melanoma, head and neck, liver or kidney cancer.

This rearrangement joins TRBV9 to TRBJ2-7; 8 bases align to TRBD2. The V gene's germline CDR1 is SGDLS and CDR2 YYNGEE. V shed 2 bases, J shed 0 bases, and the junction held 4 bases outside the gene matches. This CDR3 region has 15 residues. The CDR3 DNA reads TGTGCCAGCAGCGTCTCTAGCGGGCCCTCCTACGAGCAGTACTTC. This sequence encodes CASSVSSGPSYEQYF.

The chain employs TRBV11-3 and TRBJ2-7; 7 bases are a match to TRBD1. The CDR3 sequence is 15 residues long. CDR1 and CDR2 (germline): SGHNT, YENEEA. V shed 3 bases, J shed 3 bases, and the junction held 8 bases outside the gene matches. The CDR3 reads CASSLNGQENYEQYF. The CDR3 nucleotides read TGTGCCAGCAGCTTGAACGGACAGGAAAACTACGAGCAGTACTTC.

The J gene is TRBJ1-4, the V gene TRBV5-1; TRBD1 aligns across 7 bases. The CDR3 extends over 17 amino acids. CDR1 SGHRS and CDR2 YFSETQ come from the germline V gene. V was clipped by 1 base and J by 0 bases; unmatched bases: 6. CDR3 residues: CASSLNGQGATNEKLFF. The CDR3 DNA follows: TGCGCCAGCAGCTTGAATGGTCAGGGGGCAACTAATGAAAAACTGTTTTTT.

The rearrangement joins TRBV5-5 to TRBJ1-1; D is perhaps TRBD1 (6 bases). Germline V gene lookup returns CDR1 SGHKS and CDR2 YYEKEE (reference sequence). The CDR3 is 14 amino acids. V lost 2 bases and J lost 1, with 9 bases in between. CDR3 coding DNA: TGTGCCAGCAGCTTCGGGGGGCAGAACACTGAAGCTTTCTTT. Its translation: CASSFGGQNTEAFF. The full variable domain, with the rest looked up from reference TRBV5-5 and TRBJ1-1, is DAGVTQSPTHLIKTRGQQVTLRCSPISGHKSVSWYQQVLGQGPQFIFQYYEKEERGRGNFPDRFSARQFPNYSSELNVNALLLGDSALYLCASSFGGQNTEAFFGQGTRLTVV.

The rearrangement uses TRBV19 and TRBJ1-1; maybe TRBD1 (5 bases). The germline gives CDR1 LNHDA, CDR2 SQIVND (reference sequence). The CDR3 consists of 13 residues. The V end lost 4 bases, the J end lost 1 base, and 7 bases lay between the germline ends. The CDR3 nucleotides read TGTGCCAGTAGTAGGGGGGAGAACACTGAAGCTTTCTTT. Residues: CASSRGENTEAFF.

This chain connects TRBV5-1 to TRBJ1-2; D may be TRBD1 (5 bases). The CDR3 has 15 residues. Germline V gene data show CDR1 as SGHRS and CDR2 as YFSETQ. V was clipped by 4 bases and J by 3 bases, with 16 bases between them. The CDR3 loop is CASSPSGTPDYGYTF. The CDR3 region has the DNA TGCGCCAGCAGCCCGTCCGGGACCCCAGACTATGGCTACACCTTC.

The V and J genes are TRBV11-3 and TRBJ1-3; 9 bases are a match to TRBD1. The CDR3 covers 17 residues. Germline V gene lookup returns CDR1 SGHNT and CDR2 YENEEA. V shed 3 bases and J 0 bases; nucleotides not matched to a gene: 6. The CDR3 protein is CASSLSSGQGSGNTIYF. The CDR3 DNA follows: TGTGCCAGCAGCTTGTCATCGGGACAGGGCTCTGGAAACACCATATATTTT.

DNA of the CDR3: TGCGCCAGCAGCCGCGGGACAGGGTTTGGCTACACCTTC. Encoded protein: CASSRGTGFGYTF. V usage is TRBV10-1 and J usage is TRBJ1-2, with 9 nucleotides matching TRBD1. V shed 6 bases and J 7 bases; nucleotides not matched to a gene: 6. Germline CDR1 is WNHNN and CDR2 is SYGVQD (reference sequence). This CDR3 is 13 amino acids long.

For the CDR3, the DNA is TGTGCCTGGGGAATAGCGGGAGGAGATACGCAGTATTTT. This codes for CAWGIAGGDTQYF. The gene calls are TRBV30 and TRBJ2-3; 10 nucleotides agree with TRBD2. The CDR3 consists of 13 residues. The V and J ends lost 5 bases and 5 bases, in that order; junction bases with no gene match: 4. The germline V gene encodes CDR1 GTSNPN and CDR2 SVGIG (reference sequence).

Here the CDR3 DNA reads TGTGCCAGCAGCACAGACGGATTCGCTGGGGCCAACGTCCTGACTTTC. Encoded protein: CASSTDGFAGANVLTF. This chain joins TRBV7-9 and TRBJ2-6; no firm D call. The V end was cut by 5 bases, the J end by 2 bases, with 13 bases between. This CDR3 contains 16 residues. Germline V CDR1 and CDR2: SEHNR, FQNEAQ (reference sequence).

The V gene is TRBV5-6, the J gene TRBJ1-4; unclear D gene. With 6 bases removed from V and 1 base from J, the gap between germline ends came to 10 bases. The CDR3 consists of 14 residues. CDR1 is SGHDT and CDR2 is YYEEEE in the germline V gene. The CDR3 sequence is CASNKGITNEKLFF. The CDR3 region has the DNA TGTGCCAGCAATAAAGGGATAACTAATGAAAAACTGTTTTTT. The full variable domain, completed using reference TRBV5-6 and TRBJ1-4, is DAGVTQSPTHLIKTRGQQVTLRCSPKSGHDTVSWYQQALGQGPQFIFQYYEEEERQRGNFPDRFSGHQFPNYSSELNVNALLLGDSALYLCASNKGITNEKLFFGSGTQLSVL.

This clone has only a few counts. The rearrangement links TRBV6-6 to TRBJ1-1; no firm D call. Germline V gene data show CDR1 as MNHNY and CDR2 as SVGAGI (reference sequence). CDR3 length: 14 amino acids. V lost 2 bases and J 0 bases, leaving 7 bases between the germline ends. Here the CDR3 reads CASSYGTLNTEAFF. The CDR3 region has the DNA TGTGCCAGCAGTTACGGAACCCTGAACACTGAAGCTTTCTTT.

V is TRBV11-2 and J is TRBJ2-3; no clear D gene. V gave up 7 bases and J gave up 6 bases, with 8 bases separating them. Looked up from germline, CDR1 is SGHAT and CDR2 is FQNNGV. The CDR3 runs to 11 residues. Here the CDR3 reads CASIPSDTQYF. The CDR3 DNA reads as TGTGCCAGCATCCCGTCCGATACGCAGTATTTT.

V usage is TRBV18 and J usage is TRBJ2-1; 8 bases map to TRBD1. CDR1 and CDR2 from the germline V gene are KGHSH and LQKENI. This CDR3 region has 14 residues. V trimming: 8 bases; J trimming: 7 bases; junction bases outside the gene matches: 10. The DNA for the CDR3 is TGTGCCAGCGCCGGGACAGGACAAGGGAATGAGCAGTTCTTC. This codes for CASAGTGQGNEQFF.

This clone showed up many times. The rearrangement links TRBV28 to TRBJ2-5; D is undetermined. The CDR3 contains 12 residues. V lost 4 bases and J 9 bases, leaving 12 bases between the germline ends. CDR1 is MDHEN and CDR2 is SYDVKM in the germline V gene. The CDR3 DNA sequence: TGTGCCAGCAGTTCCATCCGTAACCCCCAGTACTTC. Translation: CASSSIRNPQYF.

A single count supports this clone. J is TRBJ2-2 and V is TRBV5-1; tentatively, D is TRBD2 (6 bases). Trimming took 6 bases from V and 4 from J, leaving 16 bases between them. CDR3 size: 15 residues. The germline V gene encodes CDR1 SGHRS and CDR2 YFSETQ. CDR3 sequence reads: CASTSSGHTTGELFF. CDR3 DNA: TGCGCCAGCACTTCCAGCGGGCACACCACCGGGGAGCTGTTTTTT.

This clone was recorded once. The chain uses TRBV21-1 and TRBJ2-5; the DNA was not compared with TRBD1, the D call given in the table. TRBV21-1 is a known pseudogene. The CDR3 is 16 amino acids. CDR3 in amino acids: CASTPGDRGPRETQYF. DNA for the CDR3: TGTGCCAGCACCCCCGGGGACAGGGGGCCTCGGGAGACCCAGTACTTC.

The chain joins TRBV6-1 to TRBJ1-2, with a tentative D call TRBD1 (6 bases). CDR3 length: 15 amino acids. Looked up from germline, CDR1 is MNHNS and CDR2 is SASEGT. Between the trimmed V and J ends, which lost 6 bases and 1 base, there was a span of 15 bases. CDR3 nucleotides: TGTGCCAGCAGGGACCGGGGGGGCCTTAACTATGGCTACACCTTC. It is translated as CASRDRGGLNYGYTF.

The genes are TRBV2 and TRBJ1-1; D not resolved. V was shortened by 5 bases and J by 5 bases, with 12 bases between the two germline ends. CDR1 SNHLY and CDR2 FYNNEI come from the germline V gene. The CDR3 is 13 residues long. This CDR3 is CASSSLSGTEAFF. CDR3 nucleotides: TGTGCCAGCAGTTCTTTGTCGGGAACTGAAGCTTTCTTT.

This chain uses TRBV6-6 with TRBJ2-6, with D unresolved. Deletions cut 6 bases from V and 0 bases from J, with 6 bases between. Germline V gives CDR1 MNHNY, CDR2 SVGAGI (reference sequence). The length of the CDR3 is 14 residues. CDR3 sequence reads: CASSKDSGANVLTF. For the CDR3, the DNA is TGTGCCAGCAGCAAAGACTCTGGGGCCAACGTCCTGACTTTC.

This chain connects TRBV5-1 to TRBJ1-1; possibly TRBD1 for D (6 bases). The V gene's germline CDR1 is SGHRS and CDR2 YFSETQ. V was cut by 4 bases and J by 1 base, with 8 bases left in between. This CDR3 has 13 amino acids. CDR3 bases: TGCGCCAGCAGCGAGACAGGGAACACTGAAGCTTTCTTT. Translated, it gives CASSETGNTEAFF.

The chain recombines TRBV30 with TRBJ2-2; 12 nucleotides align to TRBD2. With V trimmed by 0 bases and J by 4 bases, 6 bases remained unmatched. The CDR3 spans 17 residues. Germline V gene lookup returns CDR1 GTSNPN and CDR2 SVGIG (reference sequence). The CDR3 here is CAWSVASGRGGTGELFF. CDR3 nucleotide sequence: TGTGCCTGGAGTGTAGCTAGCGGGAGGGGAGGCACCGGGGAGCTGTTTTTT. Complete variable domain (other parts from reference TRBV30 and TRBJ2-2): SQTIHQWPATLVQPVGSPLSLECTVEGTSNPNLYWYRQAAGRGLQLLFYSVGIGQISSEVPQNLSASRPQDRQFILSSKKLLLSDSGFYLCAWSVASGRGGTGELFFGEGSRLTVL.

In this sample, this clone turned up once. The rearrangement joins TRBV5-1 to TRBJ2-5; D is perhaps TRBD1 or TRBD2 (5 bases each). The V and J ends lost 0 bases and 3 bases respectively, with 18 bases between them. The CDR3 runs 17 residues. In germline, CDR1 is SGHRS, CDR2 YFSETQ. The CDR3 DNA reads TGCGCCAGCAGCTTGGGGTACTCCGGGACGTTAGAAGAGACCCAGTACTTC. Its protein product is CASSLGYSGTLEETQYF.

V is TRBV6-5 and J is TRBJ1-3; D unresolved. This CDR3 is 15 amino acids long. Trimming removed 6 bases at V and 0 bases at J, with 12 bases between. Per germline, CDR1 MNHEY and CDR2 SVGAGI. The CDR3 here is CASRRTVTSGNTIYF. The CDR3 region has the DNA TGTGCCAGCAGGCGAACAGTGACCTCTGGAAACACCATATATTTT.

The V and J genes are TRBV5-4 and TRBJ2-1, with a possible D match to TRBD2 (6 bases). The length of the CDR3 is 15 residues. The V and J ends lost 1 base and 4 bases respectively, with 12 bases between them. CDR1 and CDR2 (germline): SGHNT, YYREEE (reference sequence). CDR3 sequence (DNA): TGTGCCAGCAGCTTGCCGGGAGCCCTTTACAATGAGCAGTTCTTC. Its protein product is CASSLPGALYNEQFF.

Regarding this clone: Relative to the germline gene, one junction end is altered; a read error may explain this. This chain uses TRBV5-6 with TRBJ2-2; 10 bases agree with TRBD1. CDR3 length: 16 residues. The germline V gene encodes CDR1 SGHDT and CDR2 YYEEEE. As DNA, the CDR3 is TGTGCCAGCAGCTTGGGACAGGGGGCGAACACCGAGGAGCTGTTTTTT. Translation gives CASSLGQGANTEELFF. Together with reference TRBV5-6 and TRBJ2-2, the CDR3 gives the full variable domain: DAGVTQSPTHLIKTRGQQVTLRCSPKSGHDTVSWYQQALGQGPQFIFQYYEEEERQRGNFPDRFSGHQFPNYSSELNVNALLLGDSALYLCASSLGQGANTEELFFGEGSRLTVL.

The chain has TRBV10-2 and TRBJ1-1; D is ambiguous. The CDR3 runs to 12 residues. Germline V gene data show CDR1 as WSHSY and CDR2 as SAAADI. V gave up 7 bases and J gave up 3 bases, with 9 bases separating them. The CDR3, as DNA: TGCGCCAGCAAAACCGGGGACACTGAAGCTTTCTTT. This translates into CASKTGDTEAFF.